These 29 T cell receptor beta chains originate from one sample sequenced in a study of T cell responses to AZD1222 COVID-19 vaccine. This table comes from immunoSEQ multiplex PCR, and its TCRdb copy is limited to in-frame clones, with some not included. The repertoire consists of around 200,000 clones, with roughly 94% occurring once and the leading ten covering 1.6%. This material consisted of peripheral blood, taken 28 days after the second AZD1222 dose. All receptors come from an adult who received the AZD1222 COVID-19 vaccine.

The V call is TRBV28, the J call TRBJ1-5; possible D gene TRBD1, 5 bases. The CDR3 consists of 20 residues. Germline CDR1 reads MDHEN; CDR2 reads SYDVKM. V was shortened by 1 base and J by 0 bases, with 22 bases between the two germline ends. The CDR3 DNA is TGTGCCAGCAGTTTATTCTCCCCGGGACGTAAAAAATATAGCAATCAGCCCCAGCATTTT. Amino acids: CASSLFSPGRKKYSNQPQHF.

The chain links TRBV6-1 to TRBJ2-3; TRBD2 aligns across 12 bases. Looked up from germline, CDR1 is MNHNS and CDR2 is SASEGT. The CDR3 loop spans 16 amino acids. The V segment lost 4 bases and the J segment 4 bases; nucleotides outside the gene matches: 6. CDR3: CASSASGTSGPDTQYF. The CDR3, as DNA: TGTGCCAGCAGTGCCTCCGGGACTAGCGGGCCAGATACGCAGTATTTT.

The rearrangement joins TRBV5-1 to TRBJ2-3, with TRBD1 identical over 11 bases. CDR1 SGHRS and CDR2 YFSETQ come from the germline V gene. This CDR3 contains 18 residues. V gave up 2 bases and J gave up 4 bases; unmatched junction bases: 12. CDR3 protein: CASSFKSPGQGGADTQYF. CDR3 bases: TGCGCCAGCAGCTTTAAATCGCCGGGACAGGGGGGTGCAGATACGCAGTATTTT.

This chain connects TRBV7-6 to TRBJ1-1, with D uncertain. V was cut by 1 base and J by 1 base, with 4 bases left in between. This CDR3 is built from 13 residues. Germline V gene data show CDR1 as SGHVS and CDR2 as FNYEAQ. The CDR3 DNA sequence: TGTGCCAGCAGCTTAGGGACGAACACTGAAGCTTTCTTT. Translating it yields CASSLGTNTEAFF.

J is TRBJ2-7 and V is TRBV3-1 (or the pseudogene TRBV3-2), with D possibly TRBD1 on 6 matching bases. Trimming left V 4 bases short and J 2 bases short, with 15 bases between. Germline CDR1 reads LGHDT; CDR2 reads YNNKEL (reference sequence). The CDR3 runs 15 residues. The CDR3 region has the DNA TGTGCCAGCAGCCCCCGGGCAGGGGTGACCTACGAGCAGTACTTC. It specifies CASSPRAGVTYEQYF.

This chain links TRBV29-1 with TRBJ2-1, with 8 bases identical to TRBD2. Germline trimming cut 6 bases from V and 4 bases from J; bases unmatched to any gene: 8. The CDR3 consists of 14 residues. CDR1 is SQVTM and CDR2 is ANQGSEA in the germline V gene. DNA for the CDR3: TGCAGCGTCCGGGAAGCGGGGGATTACAATGAGCAGTTCTTC. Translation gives CSVREAGDYNEQFF.

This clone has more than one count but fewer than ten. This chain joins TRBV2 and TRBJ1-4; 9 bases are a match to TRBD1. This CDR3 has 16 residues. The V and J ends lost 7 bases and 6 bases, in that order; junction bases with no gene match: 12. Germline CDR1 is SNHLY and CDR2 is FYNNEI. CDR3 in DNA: TGTGCCAGCAATAGTCCCGGGACAGGGTATTATGAAAAACTGTTTTTT. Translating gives CASNSPGTGYYEKLFF.

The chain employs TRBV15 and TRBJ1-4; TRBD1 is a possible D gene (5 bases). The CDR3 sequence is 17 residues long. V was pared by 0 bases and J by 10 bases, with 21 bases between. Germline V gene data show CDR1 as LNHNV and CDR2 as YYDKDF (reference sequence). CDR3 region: CATSRDQGTAVLGKLFF. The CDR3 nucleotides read TGTGCCACCAGCAGAGATCAGGGTACAGCAGTTTTGGGAAAACTGTTTTTT. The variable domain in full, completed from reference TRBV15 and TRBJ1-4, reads DAMVIQNPRYQVTQFGKPVTLSCSQTLNHNVMYWYQQKSSQAPKLLFHYYDKDFNNEADTPDNFQSRRPNTSFCFLDIRSPGLGDTAMYLCATSRDQGTAVLGKLFFGSGTQLSVL.

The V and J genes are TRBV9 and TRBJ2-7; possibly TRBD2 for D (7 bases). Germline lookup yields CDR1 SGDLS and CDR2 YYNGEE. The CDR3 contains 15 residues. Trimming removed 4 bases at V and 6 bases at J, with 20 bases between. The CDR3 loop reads CASSQRGEGPFEQYF. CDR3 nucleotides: TGTGCCAGCAGCCAGAGGGGGGAGGGCCCCTTCGAGCAGTACTTC.

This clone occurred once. CDR3 nucleotides: TGCGCCAGCAGCCAAGATCGTACAGGGGGCTACGTTTCACCCCTCCACTTT. It codes for CASSQDRTGGYVSPLHF. The chain has TRBV4-1 and TRBJ1-6, with 9 nucleotides matching TRBD1. J lost 9 bases, V lost 0 bases, and 9 bases had no gene match. The CDR3 totals 17 residues. Germline V gene sequence: CDR1 MGHRA, CDR2 YSYEKL.

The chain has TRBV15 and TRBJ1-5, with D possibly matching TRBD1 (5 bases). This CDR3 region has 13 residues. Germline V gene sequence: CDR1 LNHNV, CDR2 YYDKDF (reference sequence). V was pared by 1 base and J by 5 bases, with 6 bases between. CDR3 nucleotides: TGTGCCACCAGCAGAGTAGGGGATCAGCCCCAGCATTTT. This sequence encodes CATSRVGDQPQHF.

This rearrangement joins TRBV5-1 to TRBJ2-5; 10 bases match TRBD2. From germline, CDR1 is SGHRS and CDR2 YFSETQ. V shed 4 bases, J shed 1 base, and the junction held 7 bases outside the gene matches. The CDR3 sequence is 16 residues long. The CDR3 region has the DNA TGCGCCAGCAGCATGCCAAGCGGGGGGGTCCAAGAGACCCAGTACTTC. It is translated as CASSMPSGGVQETQYF.

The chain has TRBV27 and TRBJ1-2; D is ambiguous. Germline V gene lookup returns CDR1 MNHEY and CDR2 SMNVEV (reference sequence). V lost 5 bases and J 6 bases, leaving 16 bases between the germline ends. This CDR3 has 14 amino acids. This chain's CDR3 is CASSPSAGEDGYTF. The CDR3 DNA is TGTGCCAGCAGTCCCTCGGCCGGGGAGGATGGCTACACCTTC.

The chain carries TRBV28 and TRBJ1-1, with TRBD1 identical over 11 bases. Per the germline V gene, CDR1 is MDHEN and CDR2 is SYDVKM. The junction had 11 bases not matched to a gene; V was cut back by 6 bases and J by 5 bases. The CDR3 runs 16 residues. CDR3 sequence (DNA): TGTGCCAGCAGCCCTACCGTCGGGACAGGGGGGACTGAAGCTTTCTTT. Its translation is CASSPTVGTGGTEAFF.

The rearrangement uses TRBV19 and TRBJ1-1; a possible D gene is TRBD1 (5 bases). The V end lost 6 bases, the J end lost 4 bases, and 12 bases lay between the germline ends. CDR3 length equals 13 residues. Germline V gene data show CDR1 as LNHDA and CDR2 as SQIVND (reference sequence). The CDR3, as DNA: TGTGCCAGTAGCCTTTCCGGGGGCACTGAAGCTTTCTTT. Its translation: CASSLSGGTEAFF.

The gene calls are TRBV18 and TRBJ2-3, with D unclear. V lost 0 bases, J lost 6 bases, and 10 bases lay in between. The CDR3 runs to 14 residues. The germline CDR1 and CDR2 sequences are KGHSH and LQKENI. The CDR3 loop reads CASSPPPGWDTQYF. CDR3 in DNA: TGTGCCAGCTCACCACCGCCAGGTTGGGATACGCAGTATTTT.

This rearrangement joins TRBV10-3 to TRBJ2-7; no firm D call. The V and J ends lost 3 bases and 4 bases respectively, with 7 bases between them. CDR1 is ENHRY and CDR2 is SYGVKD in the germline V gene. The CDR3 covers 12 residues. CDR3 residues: CAISEEGYEQYF. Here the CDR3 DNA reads TGTGCCATCAGTGAAGAAGGTTACGAGCAGTACTTC.

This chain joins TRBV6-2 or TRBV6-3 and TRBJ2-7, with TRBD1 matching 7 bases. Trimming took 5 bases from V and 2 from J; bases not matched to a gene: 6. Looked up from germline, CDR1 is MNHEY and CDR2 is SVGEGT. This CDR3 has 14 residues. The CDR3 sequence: CASSPTGIPYEQYF. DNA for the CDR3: TGTGCCAGCAGTCCGACAGGGATCCCCTACGAGCAGTACTTC.

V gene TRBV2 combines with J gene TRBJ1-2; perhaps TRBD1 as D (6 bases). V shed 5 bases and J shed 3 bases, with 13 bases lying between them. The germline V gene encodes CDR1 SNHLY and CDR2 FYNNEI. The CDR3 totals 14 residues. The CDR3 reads CASSSDRYDYGYTF. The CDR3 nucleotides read TGTGCCAGCAGTAGCGACAGGTACGACTATGGCTACACCTTC.

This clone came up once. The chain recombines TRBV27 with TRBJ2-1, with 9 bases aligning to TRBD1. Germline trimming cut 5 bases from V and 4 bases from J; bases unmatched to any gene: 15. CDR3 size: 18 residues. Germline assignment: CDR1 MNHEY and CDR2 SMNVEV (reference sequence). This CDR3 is CASSTDRRRDRVYNEQFF. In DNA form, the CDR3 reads TGTGCCAGCAGTACCGACCGTAGGAGGGACAGGGTATACAATGAGCAGTTCTTC.

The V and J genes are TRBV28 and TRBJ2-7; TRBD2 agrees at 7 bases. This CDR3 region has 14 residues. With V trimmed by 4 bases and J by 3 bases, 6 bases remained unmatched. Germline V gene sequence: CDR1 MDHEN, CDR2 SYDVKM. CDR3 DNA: TGTGCCAGCAGTTCGGGGGGACCTCACTACGAGCAGTACTTC. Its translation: CASSSGGPHYEQYF.

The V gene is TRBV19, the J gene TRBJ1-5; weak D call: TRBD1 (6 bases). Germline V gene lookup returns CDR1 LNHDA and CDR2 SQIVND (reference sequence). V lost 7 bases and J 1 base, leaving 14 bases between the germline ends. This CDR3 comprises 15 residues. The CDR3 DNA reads TGTGCCAGTACCCTCGGGGACACGAGCAATCAGCCCCAGCATTTT. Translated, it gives CASTLGDTSNQPQHF. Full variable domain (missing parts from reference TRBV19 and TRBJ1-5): DGGITQSPKYLFRKEGQNVTLSCEQNLNHDAMYWYRQDPGQGLRLIYYSQIVNDFQKGDIAEGYSVSREKKESFPLTVTSAQKNPTAFYLCASTLGDTSNQPQHFGDGTRLSIL.

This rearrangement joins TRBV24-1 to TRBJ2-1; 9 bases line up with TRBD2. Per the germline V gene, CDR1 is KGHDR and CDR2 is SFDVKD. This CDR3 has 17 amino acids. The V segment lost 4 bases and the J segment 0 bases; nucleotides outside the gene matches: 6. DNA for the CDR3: TGTGCCACCAGTGAAGGGACTAGCCACAGCTCCTACAATGAGCAGTTCTTC. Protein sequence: CATSEGTSHSSYNEQFF.

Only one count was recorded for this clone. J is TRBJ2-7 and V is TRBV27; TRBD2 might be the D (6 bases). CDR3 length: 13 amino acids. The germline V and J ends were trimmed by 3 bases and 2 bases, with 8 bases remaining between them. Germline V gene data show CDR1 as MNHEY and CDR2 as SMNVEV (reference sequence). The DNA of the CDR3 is TGTGCCAGCAGTTTGCGGGGCACCTACGAGCAGTACTTC. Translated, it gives CASSLRGTYEQYF.

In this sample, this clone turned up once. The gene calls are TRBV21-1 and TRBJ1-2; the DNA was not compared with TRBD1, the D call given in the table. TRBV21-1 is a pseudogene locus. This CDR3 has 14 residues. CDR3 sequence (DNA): TGTGCCAGCAGCCGACCCAGGGGCGAGCAAGGCTACACCTTC. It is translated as CASSRPRGEQGYTF.

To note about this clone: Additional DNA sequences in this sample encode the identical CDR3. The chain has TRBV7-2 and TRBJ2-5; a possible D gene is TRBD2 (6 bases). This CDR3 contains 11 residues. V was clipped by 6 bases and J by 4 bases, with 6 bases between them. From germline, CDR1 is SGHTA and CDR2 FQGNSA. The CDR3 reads CASRGGETQYF. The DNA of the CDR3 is TGTGCCAGCAGGGGGGGAGAGACCCAGTACTTC.

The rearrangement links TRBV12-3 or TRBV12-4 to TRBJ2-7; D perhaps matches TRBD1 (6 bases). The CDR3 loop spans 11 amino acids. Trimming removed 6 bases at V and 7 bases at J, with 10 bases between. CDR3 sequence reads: CASRLGQEQYF. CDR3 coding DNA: TGTGCCAGCAGACTCGGACAGGAGCAGTACTTC.

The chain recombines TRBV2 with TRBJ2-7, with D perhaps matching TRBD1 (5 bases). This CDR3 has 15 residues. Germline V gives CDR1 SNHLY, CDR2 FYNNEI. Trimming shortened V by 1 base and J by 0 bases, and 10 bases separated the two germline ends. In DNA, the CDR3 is TGTGCCAGCAGTGAAGGGCCACAGGACTCCTACGAGCAGTACTTC. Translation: CASSEGPQDSYEQYF. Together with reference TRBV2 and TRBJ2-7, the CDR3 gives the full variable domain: EPEVTQTPSHQVTQMGQEVILRCVPISNHLYFYWYRQILGQKVEFLVSFYNNEISEKSEIFDDQFSVERPDGSNFTLKIRSTKLEDSAMYFCASSEGPQDSYEQYFGPGTRLTVT.

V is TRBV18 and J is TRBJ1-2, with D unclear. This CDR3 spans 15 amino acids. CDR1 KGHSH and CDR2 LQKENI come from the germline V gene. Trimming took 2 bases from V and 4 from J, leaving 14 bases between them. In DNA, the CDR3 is TGTGCCAGCTCACCAGGACCCCTAGGGAGCTATGGCTACACCTTC. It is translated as CASSPGPLGSYGYTF. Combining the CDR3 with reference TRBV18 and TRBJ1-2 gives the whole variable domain NAGVMQNPRHLVRRRGQEARLRCSPMKGHSHVYWYRQLPEEGLKFMVYLQKENIIDESGMPKERFSAEFPKEGPSILRIQQVVRGDSAAYFCASSPGPLGSYGYTFGSGTRLTVV.